This T cell receptor beta chain was sequenced in a study of molecular identifiers for immune sequencing clone quantification. General study points: A shared barcode on identical TCR molecules could lead to underestimated sizes for highly expanded clones.

This clonotype was observed many times. Antigen: not known. In the sort, naive CD8 T cells were defined as CD8+CD4-CCR7+CD45RA+. TCRdb used MiXCR to reprocess the PCR reads, holding one entry per CDR3 protein. Here the sample spans almost 20,000 distinct CDR3 sequences, roughly 20% being singletons. V lost 3 bases, J lost 7 bases, and 7 bases lay in between. The CDR3 contains 12 residues. CDR1 and CDR2 from the germline V gene are SEHNR and FQNEAQ (reference sequence). The rearrangement joins TRBV7-9 to TRBJ1-5, with D uncertain. The sequencing sample was made of naive CD8+ T cells from blood, with Jurkat cell RNA spiked in. Regarding subset: FACS-sorted CD8+CD4-CCR7+CD45RA+ naive T cells. This receptor was taken from a human donor in good health. Some libraries in this study had Jurkat cell RNA spiked in. Here the CDR3 DNA reads TGTGCCAGCAGCTTTTGGGAACAGCCCCAGCATTTT. Its translation: CASSFWEQPQHF.